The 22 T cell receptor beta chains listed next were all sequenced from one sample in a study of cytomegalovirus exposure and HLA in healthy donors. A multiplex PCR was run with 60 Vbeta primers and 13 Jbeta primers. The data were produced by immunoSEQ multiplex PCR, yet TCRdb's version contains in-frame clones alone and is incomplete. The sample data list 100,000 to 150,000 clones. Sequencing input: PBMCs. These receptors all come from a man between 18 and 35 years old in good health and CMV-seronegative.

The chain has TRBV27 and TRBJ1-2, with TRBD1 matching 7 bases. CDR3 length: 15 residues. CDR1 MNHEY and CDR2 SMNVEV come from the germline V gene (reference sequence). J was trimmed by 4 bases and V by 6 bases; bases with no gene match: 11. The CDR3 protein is CASRTNGDRSYGYTF. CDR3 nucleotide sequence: TGTGCCAGCAGAACAAACGGGGACAGATCCTATGGCTACACCTTC.

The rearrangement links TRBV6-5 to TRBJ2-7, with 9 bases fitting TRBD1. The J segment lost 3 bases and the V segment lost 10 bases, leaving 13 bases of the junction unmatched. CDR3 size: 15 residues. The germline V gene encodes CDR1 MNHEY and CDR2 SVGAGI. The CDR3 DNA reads TGTGCCACCCGACAGGGGGGCGCGTTGGACTACGAGCAGTACTTC. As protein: CATRQGGALDYEQYF.

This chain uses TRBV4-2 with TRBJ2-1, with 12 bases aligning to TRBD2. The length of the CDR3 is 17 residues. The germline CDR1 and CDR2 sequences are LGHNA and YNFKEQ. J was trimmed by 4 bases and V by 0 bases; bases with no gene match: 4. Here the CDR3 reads CASSQDSLAGGYNEQFF. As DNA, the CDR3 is TGTGCCAGCAGCCAAGATTCACTAGCGGGAGGTTACAATGAGCAGTTCTTC.

The CDR3 DNA follows: TGCGCCAGCAGCACCACCCCGGGACTTGCCTACGAGCAGTACTTC. This codes for CASSTTPGLAYEQYF. The chain recombines TRBV5-1 with TRBJ2-5; D perhaps matches TRBD2 (6 bases). The DNA end is a closer match to TRBJ2-7, so the J assignment may be wrong. The CDR3 runs to 15 residues. Germline V gene data show CDR1 as SGHRS and CDR2 as YFSETQ.

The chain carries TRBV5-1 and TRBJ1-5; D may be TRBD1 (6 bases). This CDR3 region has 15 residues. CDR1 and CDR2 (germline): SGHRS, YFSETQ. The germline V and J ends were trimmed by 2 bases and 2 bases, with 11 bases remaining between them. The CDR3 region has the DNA TGCGCCAGCAGCTTAGGGGGAGTCGGCAATCAGCCCCAGCATTTT. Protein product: CASSLGGVGNQPQHF.

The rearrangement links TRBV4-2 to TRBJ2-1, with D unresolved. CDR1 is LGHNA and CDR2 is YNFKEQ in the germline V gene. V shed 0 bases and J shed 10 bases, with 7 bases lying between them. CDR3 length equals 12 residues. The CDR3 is CASSQDVGEQFF. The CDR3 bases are TGTGCCAGCAGCCAAGATGTCGGGGAGCAGTTCTTC.

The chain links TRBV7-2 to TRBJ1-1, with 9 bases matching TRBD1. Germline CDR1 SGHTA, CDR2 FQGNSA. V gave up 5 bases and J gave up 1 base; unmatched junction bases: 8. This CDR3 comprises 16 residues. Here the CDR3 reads CASSERQGVWNTEAFF. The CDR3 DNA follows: TGTGCCAGCAGCGAAAGACAGGGGGTCTGGAACACTGAAGCTTTCTTT.

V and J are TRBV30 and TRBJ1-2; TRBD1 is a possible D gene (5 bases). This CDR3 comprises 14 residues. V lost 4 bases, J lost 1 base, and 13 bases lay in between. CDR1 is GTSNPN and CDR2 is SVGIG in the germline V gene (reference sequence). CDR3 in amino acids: CAWNRGGINYGYTF. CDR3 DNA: TGTGCCTGGAATCGGGGGGGTATTAACTATGGCTACACCTTC.

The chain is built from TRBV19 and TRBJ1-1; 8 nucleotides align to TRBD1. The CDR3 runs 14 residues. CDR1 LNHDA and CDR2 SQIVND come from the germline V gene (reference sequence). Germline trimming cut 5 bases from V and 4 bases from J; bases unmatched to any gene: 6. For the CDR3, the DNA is TGTGCCAGTAGTGTAACAGGGGGACTCACTGAAGCTTTCTTT. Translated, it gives CASSVTGGLTEAFF.

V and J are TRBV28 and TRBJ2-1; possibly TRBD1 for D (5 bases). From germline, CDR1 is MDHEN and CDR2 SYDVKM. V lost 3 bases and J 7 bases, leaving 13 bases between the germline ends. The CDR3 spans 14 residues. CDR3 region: CASSFRRAGNEQFF. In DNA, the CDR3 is TGTGCCAGCAGTTTCCGTCGGGCAGGGAATGAGCAGTTCTTC.

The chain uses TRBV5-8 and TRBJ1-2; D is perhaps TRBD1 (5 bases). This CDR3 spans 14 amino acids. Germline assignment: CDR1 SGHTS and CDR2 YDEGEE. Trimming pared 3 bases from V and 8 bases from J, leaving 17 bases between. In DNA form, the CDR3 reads TGTGCCAGCAGCTGGGGACTTTCGAGGGACGGCTACACCTTC. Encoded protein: CASSWGLSRDGYTF.

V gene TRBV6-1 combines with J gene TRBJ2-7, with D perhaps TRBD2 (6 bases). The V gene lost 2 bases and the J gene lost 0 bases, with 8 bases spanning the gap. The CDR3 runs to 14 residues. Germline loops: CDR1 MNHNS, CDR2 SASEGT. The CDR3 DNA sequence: TGTGCCAGCAGTGAAACCGGGAGCTCCTACGAGCAGTACTTC. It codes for CASSETGSSYEQYF.

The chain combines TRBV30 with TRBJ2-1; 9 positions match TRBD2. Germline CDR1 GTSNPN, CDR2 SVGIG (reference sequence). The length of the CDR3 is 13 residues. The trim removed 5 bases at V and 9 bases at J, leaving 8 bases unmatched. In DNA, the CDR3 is TGTGCCTGGGGGCGGGGGGGACACCTTGAGCAGTTCTTC. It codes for CAWGRGGHLEQFF.

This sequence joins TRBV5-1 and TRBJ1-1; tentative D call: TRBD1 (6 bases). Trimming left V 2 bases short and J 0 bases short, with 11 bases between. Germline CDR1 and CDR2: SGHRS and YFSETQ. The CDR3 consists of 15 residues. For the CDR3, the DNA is TGCGCCAGCAGCTTTTCGGGACACATGAACACTGAAGCTTTCTTT. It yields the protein CASSFSGHMNTEAFF.

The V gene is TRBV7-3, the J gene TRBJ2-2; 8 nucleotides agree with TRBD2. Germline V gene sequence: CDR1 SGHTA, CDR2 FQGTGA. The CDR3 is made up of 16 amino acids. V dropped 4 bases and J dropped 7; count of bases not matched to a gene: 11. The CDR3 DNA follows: TGTGCCAGCAGCTCGCTTGCAGCGGGGGTAATCGGGGAGCTGTTTTTT. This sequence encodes CASSSLAAGVIGELFF.

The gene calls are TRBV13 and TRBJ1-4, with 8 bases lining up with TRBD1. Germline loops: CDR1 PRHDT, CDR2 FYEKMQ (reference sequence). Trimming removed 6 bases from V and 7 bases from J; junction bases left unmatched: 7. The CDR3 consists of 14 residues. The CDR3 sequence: CASSRTGPSEKLFF. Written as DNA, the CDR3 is TGTGCCAGCAGTAGGACAGGGCCTAGTGAAAAACTGTTTTTT.

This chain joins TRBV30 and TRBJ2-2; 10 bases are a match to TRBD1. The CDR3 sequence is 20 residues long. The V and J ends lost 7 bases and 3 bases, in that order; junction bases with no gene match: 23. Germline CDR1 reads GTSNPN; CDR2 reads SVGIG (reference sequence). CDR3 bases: TGTGCCTCTCGCCCCGGGACAGGGGTGCGTTTAAGGGCGGACACCGGGGAGCTGTTTTTT. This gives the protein CASRPGTGVRLRADTGELFF.

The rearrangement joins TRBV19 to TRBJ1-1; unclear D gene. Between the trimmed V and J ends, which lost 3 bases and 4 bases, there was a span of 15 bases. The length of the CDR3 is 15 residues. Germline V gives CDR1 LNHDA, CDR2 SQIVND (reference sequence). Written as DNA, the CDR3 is TGTGCCAGTAGTATCTTGGCTGCCGAGGGCACTGAAGCTTTCTTT. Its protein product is CASSILAAEGTEAFF. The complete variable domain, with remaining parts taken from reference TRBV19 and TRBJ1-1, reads DGGITQSPKYLFRKEGQNVTLSCEQNLNHDAMYWYRQDPGQGLRLIYYSQIVNDFQKGDIAEGYSVSREKKESFPLTVTSAQKNPTAFYLCASSILAAEGTEAFFGQGTRLTVV.

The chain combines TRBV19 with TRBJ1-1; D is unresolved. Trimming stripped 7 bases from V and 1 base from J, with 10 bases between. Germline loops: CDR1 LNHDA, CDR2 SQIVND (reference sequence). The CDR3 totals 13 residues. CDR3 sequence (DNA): TGTGCCAGTAATCAGGCAGAGAACACTGAAGCTTTCTTT. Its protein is CASNQAENTEAFF.

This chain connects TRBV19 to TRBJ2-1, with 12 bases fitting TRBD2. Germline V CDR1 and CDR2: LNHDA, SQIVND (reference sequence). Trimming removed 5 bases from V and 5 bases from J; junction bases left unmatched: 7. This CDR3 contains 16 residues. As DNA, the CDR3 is TGTGCCAGTAGTCTAGCGGGAGGGTTTAGGGACAATGAGCAGTTCTTC. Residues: CASSLAGGFRDNEQFF. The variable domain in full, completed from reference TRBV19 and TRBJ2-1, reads DGGITQSPKYLFRKEGQNVTLSCEQNLNHDAMYWYRQDPGQGLRLIYYSQIVNDFQKGDIAEGYSVSREKKESFPLTVTSAQKNPTAFYLCASSLAGGFRDNEQFFGPGTRLTVL.

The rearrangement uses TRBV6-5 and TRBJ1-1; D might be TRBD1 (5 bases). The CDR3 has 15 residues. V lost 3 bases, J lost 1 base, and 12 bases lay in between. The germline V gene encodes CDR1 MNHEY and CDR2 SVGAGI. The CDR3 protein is CASSYRGSRNTEAFF. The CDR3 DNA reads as TGTGCCAGCAGTTATCGGGGGAGTCGGAACACTGAAGCTTTCTTT.

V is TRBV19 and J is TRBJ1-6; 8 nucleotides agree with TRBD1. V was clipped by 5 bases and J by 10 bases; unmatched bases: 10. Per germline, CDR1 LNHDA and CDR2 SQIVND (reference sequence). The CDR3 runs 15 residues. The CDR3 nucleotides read TGTGCCAGTAGTCCCCCCCAGGGGGCCCCATCACCCCTCCACTTT. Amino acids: CASSPPQGAPSPLHF.